Below, 28 T cell receptor beta chains from the same sample are listed, as sequenced in a study of shared clonotypes between healthy human individuals. TCRdb keeps only in-frame clones here, not all; method: immunoSEQ multiplex PCR. The sample includes about 600,000 clones, more than 95% seen only once; the top ten take 0.3%. CD45RO-negative, CCR7-selected cells formed the naive CD8 fraction, which excluded terminally differentiated effector memory CD45RA+ cells. The sequencing sample was made of naive CD8+ T cells sorted from blood. The receptors derive from a man aged 25-45 years in good health.

The chain joins TRBV29-1 to TRBJ2-1, with D hard to call. Germline V gene sequence: CDR1 SQVTM, CDR2 ANQGSEA. There are 12 residues in the CDR3. Trimming cost V 5 bases and J 9 bases, with 14 bases left between them. CDR3 DNA sequence: TGCAGCGTTTTTGTCCCGCGCGGTGAGCAGTTCTTC. It codes for CSVFVPRGEQFF.

This chain connects TRBV19 to TRBJ1-5; TRBD1 aligns across 7 bases. This CDR3 contains 18 residues. Unmatched junction bases numbered 13, after V lost 5 bases and J lost 0 bases. Germline V gene data show CDR1 as LNHDA and CDR2 as SQIVND (reference sequence). DNA for the CDR3: TGTGCCAGTAGTGACGGACAGGTGGGGGGATTTAGCAATCAGCCCCAGCATTTT. Translating it yields CASSDGQVGGFSNQPQHF.

This clone came up once. The J gene is TRBJ2-1, the V gene TRBV2; weak D call: TRBD1 (6 bases). CDR1 and CDR2 from the germline V gene are SNHLY and FYNNEI. CDR3 length: 18 amino acids. V dropped 6 bases and J dropped 2 bases, with 23 bases sitting between them. The CDR3 coding sequence is TGTGCCAGCAGAGGCCCTACGACAACAGGGTTCACCTACAATGAGCAGTTCTTC. Translated, it gives CASRGPTTTGFTYNEQFF.

This clone came up once. The chain couples TRBV18 to TRBJ2-2; D not resolved. Trimming stripped 2 bases from V and 1 base from J, with 5 bases between. Germline CDR1 is KGHSH and CDR2 is LQKENI. The CDR3 runs to 14 residues. Here the CDR3 reads CASSPSGNTGELFF. The CDR3 coding sequence is TGTGCCAGCTCACCATCGGGGAACACCGGGGAGCTGTTTTTT.

This clone occurred a few times. CDR3: CASSLLNMNTEAFF. In nucleotides, the CDR3 is TGTGCCAGCAGCTTACTGAACATGAACACTGAAGCTTTCTTT. The rearrangement joins TRBV7-9 to TRBJ1-1; D unresolved. The CDR3 has 14 residues. Germline CDR1 SEHNR, CDR2 FQNEAQ (reference sequence). V lost 2 bases to trimming and J lost 0 bases, with 7 bases between them.

The V call is TRBV6-5, the J call TRBJ2-2; possibly TRBD1 or TRBD2 for D (5 bases each). Germline V lookup: CDR1 MNHEY, CDR2 SVGAGI. Between the trimmed V and J ends, which lost 7 bases and 8 bases, there was a span of 14 bases. CDR3 length: 13 residues. The CDR3 region has the DNA TGTGCCAGCACATTCCTAGGGGAGGGGGAGCTGTTTTTT. Amino acids: CASTFLGEGELFF.

Worth noting for this clone: The sample carries other DNA sequences with the same CDR3. V is TRBV7-9 and J is TRBJ1-5; D perhaps matches TRBD1 (5 bases). The CDR3 sequence is 14 residues long. The germline gives CDR1 SEHNR, CDR2 FQNEAQ (reference sequence). Trimming pared 0 bases from V and 2 bases from J, leaving 5 bases between. The CDR3 region is CASSLAQGNQPQHF. In DNA form, the CDR3 reads TGTGCCAGCAGCTTAGCACAGGGCAATCAGCCCCAGCATTTT. Combining the CDR3 with reference TRBV7-9 and TRBJ1-5 gives the whole variable domain DTGVSQNPRHKITKRGQNVTFRCDPISEHNRLYWYRQTLGQGPEFLTYFQNEAQLEKSRLLSDRFSAERPKGSFSTLEIQRTEQGDSAMYLCASSLAQGNQPQHFGDGTRLSIL.

The V gene is TRBV7-9, the J gene TRBJ2-5; possible D gene TRBD1, 5 bases. V shed 0 bases and J shed 5 bases, with 7 bases lying between them. The V gene's germline CDR1 is SEHNR and CDR2 FQNEAQ (reference sequence). This CDR3 spans 13 amino acids. The CDR3 sequence: CASSLASGETQYF. In DNA form, the CDR3 reads TGTGCCAGCAGCTTAGCTTCAGGGGAGACCCAGTACTTC.

The rearrangement links TRBV6-5 to TRBJ1-2; tentatively, D is TRBD1 (5 bases). V shed 0 bases and J shed 8 bases, with 10 bases lying between them. Germline V lookup: CDR1 MNHEY, CDR2 SVGAGI. The CDR3 consists of 13 residues. CDR3 in amino acids: CASSYSDSYGYTF. CDR3 nucleotide sequence: TGTGCCAGCAGTTACTCTGACAGTTACGGCTACACCTTC.

The chain links TRBV27 to TRBJ2-2; D gene uncertain. V lost 7 bases and J lost 0, with 9 bases in between. The germline gives CDR1 MNHEY, CDR2 SMNVEV (reference sequence). The CDR3 length is 14 residues. The chain's CDR3 is CASKLFPNTGELFF. The CDR3 DNA follows: TGTGCCAGCAAGCTATTTCCGAACACCGGGGAGCTGTTTTTT.

The CDR3 DNA reads as TGTGCCAGCAGCGAGACCTCGTTCCGAGTTAAGACCAATGAGCAGTTCTTC. Protein sequence: CASSETSFRVKTNEQFF. The genes are TRBV9 and TRBJ2-1; D unresolved. V was pared by 3 bases and J by 6 bases, with 22 bases between. In germline, CDR1 is SGDLS, CDR2 YYNGEE. The CDR3 totals 17 residues.

This chain links TRBV9 with TRBJ1-5; D gene uncertain. The CDR3 has 14 amino acids. CDR1 is SGDLS, CDR2 YYNGEE, per germline. V was clipped by 4 bases and J by 3 bases, with 11 bases between them. The CDR3 bases are TGTGCCAGCAGCCCGGACGGGAACAATCAGCCCCAGCATTTT. Translation: CASSPDGNNQPQHF.

This chain links TRBV5-5 with TRBJ1-1; D ambiguous. Trimming took 1 base from V and 2 from J, leaving 9 bases between them. Looked up from germline, CDR1 is SGHKS and CDR2 is YYEKEE (reference sequence). This CDR3 is built from 14 residues. The CDR3: CASSLYRLNTEAFF. DNA of the CDR3: TGTGCCAGCAGCTTGTACAGACTTAACACTGAAGCTTTCTTT.

J is TRBJ1-2 and V is TRBV5-4; 7 nucleotides agree with TRBD1. Germline CDR1 reads SGHNT; CDR2 reads YYREEE (reference sequence). The CDR3 runs to 15 residues. V was clipped by 6 bases and J by 5 bases; unmatched bases: 13. The CDR3: CASITPRGQSYGYTF. The DNA for the CDR3 is TGTGCCAGCATCACCCCACGGGGACAGTCTTATGGCTACACCTTC.

The V and J genes are TRBV7-9 and TRBJ2-1; 9 bases are a match to TRBD2. Germline assignment: CDR1 SEHNR and CDR2 FQNEAQ (reference sequence). The V and J ends lost 8 bases and 5 bases, in that order; junction bases with no gene match: 7. CDR3 length: 14 amino acids. Written as DNA, the CDR3 is TGTGCCAGCGCCAAGGGACTAGCCAACAATGAGCAGTTCTTC. Translating gives CASAKGLANNEQFF.

This chain joins TRBV4-2 and TRBJ2-1; no firm D call. V was cut by 0 bases and J by 0 bases, with 6 bases left in between. CDR3 length equals 15 residues. Germline CDR1 reads LGHNA; CDR2 reads YNFKEQ. The CDR3 spells CASSQDWVSYNEQFF. The CDR3 DNA reads TGTGCCAGCAGCCAAGATTGGGTCTCCTACAATGAGCAGTTCTTC.

This clone has a handful of counts. This chain links TRBV11-2 with TRBJ2-7; D is possibly TRBD1 (5 bases). CDR1 is SGHAT, CDR2 FQNNGV, per germline. V was shortened by 4 bases and J by 7 bases, with 17 bases between the two germline ends. This CDR3 comprises 14 residues. For the CDR3, the DNA is TGTGCCAGCAGCTCCCGAGGAGTCTCAGGGGAGCAGTACTTC. Translated: CASSSRGVSGEQYF.

The chain recombines TRBV29-1 with TRBJ2-1; D is ambiguous. This CDR3 has 12 residues. In germline, CDR1 is SQVTM, CDR2 ANQGSEA. Trimming left V 6 bases short and J 7 bases short, with 13 bases between. The CDR3 DNA reads TGCAGCGTCCACTCCACTTGGAATGAGCAGTTCTTC. Residues: CSVHSTWNEQFF.

V gene TRBV7-3 combines with J gene TRBJ2-3; weak D call: TRBD2 (6 bases). The CDR3 spans 17 residues. Trimming took 2 bases from V and 0 from J, leaving 15 bases between them. Germline V gene sequence: CDR1 SGHTA, CDR2 FQGTGA. CDR3 sequence reads: CASSLGARETSTDTQYF. CDR3 sequence (DNA): TGTGCCAGCAGCTTAGGGGCGCGGGAAACTAGCACAGATACGCAGTATTTT.

This sequence joins TRBV30 and TRBJ1-5; D perhaps matches TRBD1 (6 bases). The length of the CDR3 is 16 residues. The germline V and J ends were trimmed by 3 bases and 9 bases, with 24 bases remaining between them. Germline CDR1 is GTSNPN and CDR2 is SVGIG (reference sequence). The CDR3 DNA reads as TGTGCCTGGAGGGAAACGGGGACATCTCTATATGGGCCCCAGCATTTT. Protein: CAWRETGTSLYGPQHF.

The chain links TRBV27 to TRBJ2-1; 10 positions match TRBD2. After removal of 3 bases from V and 6 bases from J, the junction contained 8 bases not matched to a gene. The CDR3 covers 16 residues. Germline-derived CDR1 and CDR2 are MNHEY and SMNVEV (reference sequence). CDR3 loop: CASSLIAGGGGNEQFF. The CDR3, as DNA: TGTGCCAGCAGTTTGATAGCGGGAGGAGGCGGCAATGAGCAGTTCTTC.

V gene TRBV7-6 combines with J gene TRBJ2-7, with 9 bases aligning to TRBD2. Trimming cost V 5 bases and J 6 bases; bases outside gene matches: 14. Germline-derived CDR1 and CDR2 are SGHVS and FNYEAQ. This CDR3 has 16 amino acids. The CDR3 DNA sequence: TGTGCCAGCAGCCCAGACCTCGCGGGAGGGCGGGGCGAGCAGTACTTC. Encoded protein: CASSPDLAGGRGEQYF.

The chain carries TRBV7-6 and TRBJ1-5; D is undetermined. The germline V gene has CDR1 SGHVS and CDR2 FNYEAQ. Between the trimmed V and J ends, which lost 2 bases and 5 bases, there was a span of 13 bases. The CDR3 runs 15 residues. CDR3 amino acids: CASSLSTWSDQPQHF. As DNA, the CDR3 is TGTGCCAGCAGCTTATCCACCTGGAGCGATCAGCCCCAGCATTTT.

The chain links TRBV11-2 to TRBJ2-3, with D hard to call. The V and J ends lost 5 bases and 10 bases respectively, with 13 bases between them. Germline CDR1 SGHAT, CDR2 FQNNGV. This CDR3 has 12 amino acids. The CDR3 spells CASSTFGLPQYF. The CDR3 DNA follows: TGTGCCAGCAGCACCTTCGGGCTCCCGCAGTATTTT.

This clone was detected only once. The rearrangement uses TRBV7-3 and TRBJ2-5, with 13 bases lining up with TRBD2. This CDR3 region has 15 residues. V trimming: 4 bases; J trimming: 5 bases; junction bases outside the gene matches: 4. Germline V gives CDR1 SGHTA, CDR2 FQGTGA. Here the CDR3 DNA reads TGTGCCAGCAGCTCTGGACTAGCGGGAGCGGAGACCCAGTACTTC. Translated: CASSSGLAGAETQYF.

The count of this clone is one. The J gene is TRBJ1-5, the V gene TRBV7-2; D unresolved. V shed 2 bases and J shed 0 bases, with 5 bases lying between them. The CDR3 contains 14 residues. From germline, CDR1 is SGHTA and CDR2 FQGNSA. The DNA of the CDR3 is TGTGCCAGCAGCTTACTAGGTAGCAATCAGCCCCAGCATTTT. Amino acid sequence: CASSLLGSNQPQHF. Complete variable domain (other parts from reference TRBV7-2 and TRBJ1-5): GAGVSQSPSNKVTEKGKDVELRCDPISGHTALYWYRQSLGQGLEFLIYFQGNSAPDKSGLPSDRFSAERTGGSVSTLTIQRTQQEDSAVYLCASSLLGSNQPQHFGDGTRLSIL.

The V gene is TRBV7-9, the J gene TRBJ1-5, with 9 nucleotides matching TRBD1. The J segment lost 7 bases and the V segment lost 3 bases, leaving 16 bases of the junction unmatched. From germline, CDR1 is SEHNR and CDR2 FQNEAQ (reference sequence). The CDR3 loop spans 18 amino acids. CDR3 region: CASSFFPGQGVPGQPQHF. In nucleotides, the CDR3 is TGTGCCAGCAGCTTTTTTCCGGGACAGGGAGTACCGGGGCAGCCCCAGCATTTT.

The chain uses TRBV6-6 and TRBJ2-7; 14 bases are shared with TRBD2. Germline loops: CDR1 MNHNY, CDR2 SVGAGI (reference sequence). The CDR3 contains 16 residues. J was trimmed by 0 bases and V by 2 bases; bases with no gene match: 0. CDR3 DNA: TGTGCCAGCAGTTACGGGACTAGCGGGAGCTCCTACGAGCAGTACTTC. This translates into CASSYGTSGSSYEQYF.